This T cell receptor (beta chain) was sequenced in a study of identical twins. Trimming removed 4 bases from V and 7 bases from J; junction bases left unmatched: 8. Germline CDR1 reads LGHDT; CDR2 reads YNNKEL (reference sequence). This CDR3 is 17 amino acids long. TCRdb reprocessed the 5' RACE reads via MiXCR and lists one record per CDR3 protein. The table records under 900,000 distinct CDR3 sequences, about 12% of them present only once. These data also featured in a second study, about yellow fever vaccine responses in identical twins.

The chain uses TRBV3-1 and TRBJ2-2; TRBD2 matches 14 bases. The sequencing sample was made of PBMCs. This TCR was sampled from a woman between 18 and 29 years old in good health. CDR3 sequence: CASSPGTSGSPSGELFF. The CDR3 bases are TGTGCCAGCAGCCCAGGGACTAGCGGGAGTCCAAGCGGGGAGCTGTTTTTT.